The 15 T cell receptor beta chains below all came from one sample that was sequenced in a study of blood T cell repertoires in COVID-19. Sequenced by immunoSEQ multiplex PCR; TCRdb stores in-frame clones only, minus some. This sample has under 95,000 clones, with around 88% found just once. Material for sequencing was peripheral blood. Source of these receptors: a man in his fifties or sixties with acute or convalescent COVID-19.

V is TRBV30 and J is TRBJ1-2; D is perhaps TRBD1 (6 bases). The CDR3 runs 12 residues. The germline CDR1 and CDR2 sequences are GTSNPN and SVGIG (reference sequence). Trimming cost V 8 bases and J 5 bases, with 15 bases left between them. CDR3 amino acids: CAAGAGVYGYTF. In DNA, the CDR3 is TGTGCCGCGGGCGCAGGGGTGTATGGCTACACCTTC.

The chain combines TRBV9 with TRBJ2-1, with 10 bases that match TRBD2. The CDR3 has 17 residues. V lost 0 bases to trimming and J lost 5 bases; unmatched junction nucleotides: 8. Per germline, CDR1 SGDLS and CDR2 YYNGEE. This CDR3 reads CASSVGFSGGLNNEQFF. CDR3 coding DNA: TGTGCCAGCAGCGTAGGATTTAGCGGGGGGCTAAACAATGAGCAGTTCTTC.

CDR3 loop: CASSLTGGPPYGYTF. CDR3 sequence (DNA): TGTGCCAGCAGCTTAACAGGGGGCCCCCCGTATGGCTACACCTTC. The chain is built from TRBV7-2 and TRBJ1-2; 9 bases are shared with TRBD1. The CDR3 covers 15 residues. Germline values: CDR1 SGHTA, CDR2 FQGNSA. The ends lost 2 bases at V and 5 bases at J; junction bases unmatched: 6. Full variable domain (missing parts from reference TRBV7-2 and TRBJ1-2): GAGVSQSPSNKVTEKGKDVELRCDPISGHTALYWYRQSLGQGLEFLIYFQGNSAPDKSGLPSDRFSAERTGGSVSTLTIQRTQQEDSAVYLCASSLTGGPPYGYTFGSGTRLTVV.

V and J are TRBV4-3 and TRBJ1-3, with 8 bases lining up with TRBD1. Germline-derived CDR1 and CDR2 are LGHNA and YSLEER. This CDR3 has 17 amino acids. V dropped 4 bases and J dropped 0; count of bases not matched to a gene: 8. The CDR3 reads CASSPGQGRNSGNTIYF. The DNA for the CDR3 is TGCGCCAGCAGCCCCGGACAGGGCCGCAACTCTGGAAACACCATATATTTT.

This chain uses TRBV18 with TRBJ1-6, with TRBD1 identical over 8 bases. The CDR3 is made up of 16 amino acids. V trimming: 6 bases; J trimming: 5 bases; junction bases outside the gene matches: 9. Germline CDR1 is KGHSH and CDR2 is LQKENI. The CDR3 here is CASSPDGQGNNSPLHF. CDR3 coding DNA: TGTGCCAGCTCGCCCGATGGACAGGGTAATAATTCACCCCTCCACTTT. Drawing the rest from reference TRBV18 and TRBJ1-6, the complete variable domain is NAGVMQNPRHLVRRRGQEARLRCSPMKGHSHVYWYRQLPEEGLKFMVYLQKENIIDESGMPKERFSAEFPKEGPSILRIQQVVRGDSAAYFCASSPDGQGNNSPLHFGNGTRLTVT.

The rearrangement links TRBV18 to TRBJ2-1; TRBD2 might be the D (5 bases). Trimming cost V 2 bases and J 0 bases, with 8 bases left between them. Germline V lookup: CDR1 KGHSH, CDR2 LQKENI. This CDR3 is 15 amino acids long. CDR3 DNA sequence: TGTGCCAGCTCACCAACGGGGAGCTCCTACAATGAGCAGTTCTTC. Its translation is CASSPTGSSYNEQFF.

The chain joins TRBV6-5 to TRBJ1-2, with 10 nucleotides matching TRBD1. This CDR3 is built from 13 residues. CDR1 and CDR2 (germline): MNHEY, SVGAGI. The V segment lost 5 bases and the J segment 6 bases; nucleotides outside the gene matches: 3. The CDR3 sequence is CASSRDRGNGYTF. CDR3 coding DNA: TGTGCCAGCAGTCGGGACAGGGGCAATGGCTACACCTTC.

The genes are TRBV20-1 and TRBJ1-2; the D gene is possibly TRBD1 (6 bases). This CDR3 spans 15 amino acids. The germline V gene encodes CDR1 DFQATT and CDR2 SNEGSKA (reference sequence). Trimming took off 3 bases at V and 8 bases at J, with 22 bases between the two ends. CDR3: CSASNLEQGAEGYTF. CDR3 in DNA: TGCAGTGCTAGTAATCTCGAACAGGGAGCGGAAGGCTACACCTTC.

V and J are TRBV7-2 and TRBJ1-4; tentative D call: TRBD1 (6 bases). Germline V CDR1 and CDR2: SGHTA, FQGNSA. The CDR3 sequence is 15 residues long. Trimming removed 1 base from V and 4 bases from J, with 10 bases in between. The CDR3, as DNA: TGTGCCAGCAGCTTAGAGGGACACCGTAATGAAAAACTGTTTTTT. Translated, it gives CASSLEGHRNEKLFF.

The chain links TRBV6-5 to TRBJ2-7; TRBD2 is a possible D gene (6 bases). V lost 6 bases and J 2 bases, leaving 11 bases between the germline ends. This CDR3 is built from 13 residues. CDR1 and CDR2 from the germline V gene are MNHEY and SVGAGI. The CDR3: CASRPRGTYEQYF. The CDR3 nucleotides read TGTGCCAGCAGACCCCGGGGGACCTACGAGCAGTACTTC.

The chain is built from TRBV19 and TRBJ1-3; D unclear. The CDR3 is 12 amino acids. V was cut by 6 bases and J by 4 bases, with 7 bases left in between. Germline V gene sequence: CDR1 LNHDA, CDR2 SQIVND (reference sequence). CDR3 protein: CASRMTGNTIYF. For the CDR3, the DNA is TGTGCCAGTAGGATGACAGGAAACACCATATATTTT. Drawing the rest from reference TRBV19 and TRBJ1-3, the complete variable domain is DGGITQSPKYLFRKEGQNVTLSCEQNLNHDAMYWYRQDPGQGLRLIYYSQIVNDFQKGDIAEGYSVSREKKESFPLTVTSAQKNPTAFYLCASRMTGNTIYFGEGSWLTVV.

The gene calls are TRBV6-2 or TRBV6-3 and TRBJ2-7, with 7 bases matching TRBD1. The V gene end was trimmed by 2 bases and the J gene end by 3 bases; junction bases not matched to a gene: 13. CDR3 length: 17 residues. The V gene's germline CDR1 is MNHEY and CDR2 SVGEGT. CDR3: CASSYTQGISTYYEQYF. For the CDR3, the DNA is TGTGCCAGCAGTTACACACAGGGGATCTCAACCTACTACGAGCAGTACTTC.

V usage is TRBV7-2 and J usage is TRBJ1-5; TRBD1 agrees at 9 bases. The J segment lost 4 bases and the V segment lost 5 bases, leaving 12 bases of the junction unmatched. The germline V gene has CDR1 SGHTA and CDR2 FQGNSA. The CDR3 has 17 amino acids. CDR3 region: CASSHVPGQGGNQPQHF. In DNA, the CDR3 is TGTGCCAGCAGCCATGTCCCGGGACAGGGTGGGAATCAGCCCCAGCATTTT.

The CDR3 nucleotides read TGTGCCAGAAGCTCCGGGACTTGGAATACGGATACGCAGTATTTT. Its protein product is CARSSGTWNTDTQYF. V is TRBV5-3 and J is TRBJ2-3, with D maybe TRBD2 (6 bases). TRBV5-3 carries the ORF label, with uncertain function. The CDR3 is 15 amino acids. Trimming pared 3 bases from V and 6 bases from J, leaving 17 bases between.

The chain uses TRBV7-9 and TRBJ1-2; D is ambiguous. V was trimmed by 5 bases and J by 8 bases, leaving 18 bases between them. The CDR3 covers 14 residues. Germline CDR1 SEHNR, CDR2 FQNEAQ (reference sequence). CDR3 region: CASSPSGRVGGYTF. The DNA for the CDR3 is TGTGCCAGCAGCCCTAGTGGGAGGGTCGGGGGCTACACCTTC.